This section outlines one TCR beta chain sequence together with its context. Its binding antigen is unknown. Per-base qualities were not stored, and no clone one base away is much larger. The sample comes from a study of EBV T-cell therapy then PD-1 blockade in nasopharyngeal carcinoma (dated by TCRdb to about 2021). The CDR3 covers 14 residues, taking in both the cysteine and the phenylalanine. Just the 42-base CDR3 DNA is kept, in frame starting at base 1. At the junction V is shortened by 0 bases and J by 4 bases, with 9 bases in between. Based on the germline V gene, the CDR1 and CDR2 sequences are MGHRA and YSYEKL. The intended sense of this specimen's treatment or condition label: AdE1-LMPpoly-expanded autologous EBV-specific T-cell therapy followed by anti-PD-1 nivolumab. Genomic DNA was extracted from sorted cells using the Qiagen DNeasy Kit. The immunoSEQ platform was used for deep sequencing of the TCR beta chain. Processing in the source paper ran as follows. Repertoire data analysis was performed with the immunoSEQ Analyzer software. Drawn from immuneACCESS, this table holds only the in-frame rearrangements with V and J called that TCRdb kept. Clones are partly lost; checked studies trace under half to an unresolved V gene and leave the rest unexplained. V and J calls plus clone size are reproduced from that table; the DNA served to infer D and trimming. This sample gives about 23,000 clones in total; nearly 85% of them show up just once. 25% to 35% of the sample lies in the top ten.

The TCR originated in a man in his forties or fifties with nasopharyngeal carcinoma. Source: CD8+ T cells from blood, taken at approximately day 64 from a patient whose treatment included autologous EBV-specific T cells and nivolumab. The chain is assembled from TRBV4-1 and TRBJ1-2; a confident D gene designation cannot be given. This receptor has the CDR3 CASSQEADIYGYTF. Read as DNA, the sequence is TGCGCCAGCAGCCAAGAGGCAGATATCTATGGCTACACCTTC.